This T cell receptor (beta chain) was observed in a study of blood T cell repertoires in COVID-19. Repertoires were generated with immunoSEQ multiplex PCR, while TCRdb's copy carries only in-frame clones and drops some. The table shows over 150,000 clones, with approximately 84% occurring only once. CDR3 length: 18 amino acids. Between the trimmed V and J ends, which lost 6 bases and 4 bases, there was a span of 28 bases. Germline V gene sequence: CDR1 MRHNA, CDR2 SNTAGT. The sequencing sample was made of PBMCs or T cells enriched from blood (not recorded which). V and J are TRBV6-4 and TRBJ2-7; D perhaps matches TRBD2 (6 bases). The TCR originated in a woman in her 30s who had recovered from COVID-19. The CDR3 coding sequence is TGTGCCAGCAGGGATCGGGGACCTCCGGGACTCAGGCTTTACGAGCAGTACGTC. Amino acids: CASRDRGPPGLRLYEQYV.